This T cell receptor beta chain came from a study of OX40 agonist ivuxolimab in advanced cancers. Clones were read by immunoSEQ multiplex PCR, and TCRdb kept only the in-frame ones, dropping some. The table shows 75,000 to 90,000 clones, with about 90% occurring only once. In the case of this clone: Its antigen remains unknown.

The CDR3 extends over 16 amino acids. Trimming removed 2 bases from V and 2 bases from J, with 15 bases in between. The germline V gene encodes CDR1 MDHEN and CDR2 SYDVKM. General study results and limits: CD8+ T cells were the subset that, on average, had more expanded clones than CD4+. At doses 0.1 to 3.0 mg/kg, CD4+ and CD8+ clones expanded.

This sample comprised CD4+ or CD8+ T cells sorted from blood, obtained in a trial of the OX40 agonist ivuxolimab. J is TRBJ1-2 and V is TRBV28; D unclear. This TCR came from an adult with an advanced solid tumor such as melanoma, head and neck, liver or kidney cancer. The CDR3: CASSLTSRLYNYGYTF. The DNA for the CDR3 is TGTGCCAGCAGTTTAACTTCCAGACTCTACAACTATGGCTACACCTTC.